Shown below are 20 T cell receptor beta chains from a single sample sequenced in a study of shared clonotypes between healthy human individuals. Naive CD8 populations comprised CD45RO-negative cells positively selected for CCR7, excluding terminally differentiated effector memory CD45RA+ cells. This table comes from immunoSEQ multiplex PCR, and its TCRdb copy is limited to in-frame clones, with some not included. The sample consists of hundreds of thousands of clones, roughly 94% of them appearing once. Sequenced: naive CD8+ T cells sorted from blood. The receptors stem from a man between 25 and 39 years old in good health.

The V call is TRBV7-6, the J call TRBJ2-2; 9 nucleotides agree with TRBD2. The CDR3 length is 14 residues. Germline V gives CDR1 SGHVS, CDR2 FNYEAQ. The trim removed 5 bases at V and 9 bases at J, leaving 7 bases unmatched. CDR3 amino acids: CASSPLREGWELFF. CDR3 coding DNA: TGTGCCAGCAGCCCTCTGCGGGAGGGCTGGGAGCTGTTTTTT.

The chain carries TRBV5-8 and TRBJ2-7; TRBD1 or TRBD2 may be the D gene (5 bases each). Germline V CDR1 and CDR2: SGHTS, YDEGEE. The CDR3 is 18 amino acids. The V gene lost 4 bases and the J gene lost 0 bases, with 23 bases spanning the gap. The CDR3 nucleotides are TGTGCCAGCAGCCAGGGTAGGGCTAGCTTGCCGTACTCCTACGAGCAGTACTTC. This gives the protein CASSQGRASLPYSYEQYF. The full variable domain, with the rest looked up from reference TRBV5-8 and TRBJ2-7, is EAGVTQSPTHLIKTRGQQATLRCSPISGHTSVYWYQQALGLGLQFLLWYDEGEERNRGNFPPRFSGRQFPNYSSELNVNALELEDSALYLCASSQGRASLPYSYEQYFGPGTRLTVT.

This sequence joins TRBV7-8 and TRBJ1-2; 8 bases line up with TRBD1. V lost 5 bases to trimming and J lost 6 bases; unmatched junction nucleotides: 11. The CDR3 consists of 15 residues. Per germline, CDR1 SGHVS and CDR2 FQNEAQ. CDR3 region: CASSPNPDRVDGYTF. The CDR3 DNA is TGTGCCAGCAGCCCCAACCCGGACAGGGTCGATGGCTACACCTTC.

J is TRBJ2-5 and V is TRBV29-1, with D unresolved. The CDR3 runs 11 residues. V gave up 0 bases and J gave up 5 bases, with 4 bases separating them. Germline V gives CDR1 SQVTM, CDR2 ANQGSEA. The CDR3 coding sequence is TGCAGCGTTGAAGATCCGGAGACCCAGTACTTC. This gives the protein CSVEDPETQYF.

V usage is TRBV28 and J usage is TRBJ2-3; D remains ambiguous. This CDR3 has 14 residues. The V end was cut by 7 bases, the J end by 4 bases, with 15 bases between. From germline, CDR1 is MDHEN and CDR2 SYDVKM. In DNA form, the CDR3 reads TGTGCCAGCACCCCAACTCACAGTGCAGATACGCAGTATTTT. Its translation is CASTPTHSADTQYF.

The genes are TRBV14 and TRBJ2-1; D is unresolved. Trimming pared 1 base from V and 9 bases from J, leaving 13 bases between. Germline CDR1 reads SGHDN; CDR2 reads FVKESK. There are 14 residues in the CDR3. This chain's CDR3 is CASSQGSLTPEQFF. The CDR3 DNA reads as TGTGCCAGCAGCCAAGGGAGCCTTACTCCTGAGCAGTTCTTC.

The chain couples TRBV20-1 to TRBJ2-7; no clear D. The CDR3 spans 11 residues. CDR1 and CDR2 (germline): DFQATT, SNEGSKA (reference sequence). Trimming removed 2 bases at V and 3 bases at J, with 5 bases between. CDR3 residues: CSARQLYEQYF. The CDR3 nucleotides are TGCAGTGCTAGACAGCTCTACGAGCAGTACTTC.

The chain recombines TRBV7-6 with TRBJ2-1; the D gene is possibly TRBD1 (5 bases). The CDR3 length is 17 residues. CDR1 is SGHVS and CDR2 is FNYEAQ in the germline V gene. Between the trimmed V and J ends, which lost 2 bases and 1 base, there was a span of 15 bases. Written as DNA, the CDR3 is TGTGCCAGCAGCTTATTCATAGGCAGGGATTCCTACAATGAGCAGTTCTTC. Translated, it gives CASSLFIGRDSYNEQFF. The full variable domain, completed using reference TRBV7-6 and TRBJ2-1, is GAGVSQSPRYKVTKRGQDVALRCDPISGHVSLYWYRQALGQGPEFLTYFNYEAQQDKSGLPNDRFSAERPEGSISTLTIQRTEQRDSAMYRCASSLFIGRDSYNEQFFGPGTRLTVL.

CDR3 nucleotides: TGTGCCAGCTCACTTCCTGGAATAGCGGGAGGGCGGTACCACACAGATACGCAGTATTTT. This gives the protein CASSLPGIAGGRYHTDTQYF. This chain links TRBV18 with TRBJ2-3; 11 bases agree with TRBD2. Germline CDR1 KGHSH, CDR2 LQKENI. This CDR3 region has 20 residues. With 4 bases clipped from V and 2 bases from J, the junction kept 17 bases outside the gene matches.

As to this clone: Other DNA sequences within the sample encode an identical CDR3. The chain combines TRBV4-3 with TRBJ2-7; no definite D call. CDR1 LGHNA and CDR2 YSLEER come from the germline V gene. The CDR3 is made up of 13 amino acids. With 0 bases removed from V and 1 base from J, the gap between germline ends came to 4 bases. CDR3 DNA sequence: TGCGCCAGCAGCCAAGATAGGTCCTACGAGCAGTACTTC. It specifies CASSQDRSYEQYF.

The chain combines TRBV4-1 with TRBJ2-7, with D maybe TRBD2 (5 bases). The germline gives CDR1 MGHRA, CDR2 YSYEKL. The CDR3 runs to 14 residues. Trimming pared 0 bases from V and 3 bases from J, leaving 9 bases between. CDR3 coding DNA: TGCGCCAGCAGCCAAGACTTAGCGATCTACGAGCAGTACTTC. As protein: CASSQDLAIYEQYF.

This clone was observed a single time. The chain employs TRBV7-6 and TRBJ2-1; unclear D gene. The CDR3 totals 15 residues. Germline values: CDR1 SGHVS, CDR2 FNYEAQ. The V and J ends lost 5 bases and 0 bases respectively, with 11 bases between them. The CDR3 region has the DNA TGTGCCAGCAGCGTGAGACCTAGCTCCTACAATGAGCAGTTCTTC. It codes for CASSVRPSSYNEQFF.

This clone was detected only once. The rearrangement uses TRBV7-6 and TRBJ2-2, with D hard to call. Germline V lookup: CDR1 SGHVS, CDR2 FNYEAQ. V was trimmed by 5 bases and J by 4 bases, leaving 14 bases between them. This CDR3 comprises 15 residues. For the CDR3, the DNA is TGTGCCAGCAGCGCGTCGGTGGGTTTCACCGGGGAGCTGTTTTTT. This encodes CASSASVGFTGELFF.

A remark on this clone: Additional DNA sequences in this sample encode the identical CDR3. The CDR3: CASSLVSGELFF. The CDR3 DNA follows: TGTGCCAGCAGCTTAGTTTCCGGGGAGCTGTTTTTT. This sequence joins TRBV7-9 and TRBJ2-2, with D unresolved. The germline gives CDR1 SEHNR, CDR2 FQNEAQ (reference sequence). The CDR3 is 12 amino acids. V shed 1 base and J shed 6 bases, with 3 bases lying between them. The full variable domain, completed using reference TRBV7-9 and TRBJ2-2, is DTGVSQNPRHKITKRGQNVTFRCDPISEHNRLYWYRQTLGQGPEFLTYFQNEAQLEKSRLLSDRFSAERPKGSFSTLEIQRTEQGDSAMYLCASSLVSGELFFGEGSRLTVL.

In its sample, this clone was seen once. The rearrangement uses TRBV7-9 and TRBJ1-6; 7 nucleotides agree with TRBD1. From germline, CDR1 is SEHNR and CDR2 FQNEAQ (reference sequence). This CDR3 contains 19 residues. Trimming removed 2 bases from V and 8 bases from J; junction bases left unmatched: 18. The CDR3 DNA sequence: TGTGCCAGCAGCTTAACCCAAGGCCGACAGGGTGCGCCTTATTCACCCCTCCACTTT. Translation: CASSLTQGRQGAPYSPLHF.

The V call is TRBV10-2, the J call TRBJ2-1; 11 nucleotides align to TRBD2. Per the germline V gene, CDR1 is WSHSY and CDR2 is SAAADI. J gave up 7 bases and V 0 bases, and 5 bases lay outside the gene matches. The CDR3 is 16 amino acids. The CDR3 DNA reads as TGCGCCAGCAGTGAGTCCCTAGCGGGAGGTAAGAATGAGCAGTTCTTC. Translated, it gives CASSESLAGGKNEQFF.

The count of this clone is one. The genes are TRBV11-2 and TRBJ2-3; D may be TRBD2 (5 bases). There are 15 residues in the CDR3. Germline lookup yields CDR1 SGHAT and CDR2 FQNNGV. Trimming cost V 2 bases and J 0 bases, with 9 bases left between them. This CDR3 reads CASSLLAASTDTQYF. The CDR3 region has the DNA TGTGCCAGCAGCTTACTAGCAGCTAGCACAGATACGCAGTATTTT.

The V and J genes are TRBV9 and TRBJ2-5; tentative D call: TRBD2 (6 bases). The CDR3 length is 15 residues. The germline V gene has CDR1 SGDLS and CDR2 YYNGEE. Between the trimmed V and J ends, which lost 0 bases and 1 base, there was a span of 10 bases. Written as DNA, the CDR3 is TGTGCCAGCAGCGTAGTAGGGACTTCCCAAGAGACCCAGTACTTC. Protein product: CASSVVGTSQETQYF.

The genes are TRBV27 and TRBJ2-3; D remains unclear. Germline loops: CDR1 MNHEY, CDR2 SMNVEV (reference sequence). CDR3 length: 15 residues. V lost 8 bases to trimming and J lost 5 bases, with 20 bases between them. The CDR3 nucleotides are TGTGCCAGCCACGGCCTGGAAAGGGCTGGAGATACGCAGTATTTT. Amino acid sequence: CASHGLERAGDTQYF.

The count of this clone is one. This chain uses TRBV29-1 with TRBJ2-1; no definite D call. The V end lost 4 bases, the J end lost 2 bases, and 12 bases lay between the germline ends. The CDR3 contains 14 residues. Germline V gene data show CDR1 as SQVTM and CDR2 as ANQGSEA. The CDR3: CSVGPAGPYNEQFF. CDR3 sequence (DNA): TGCAGCGTTGGACCCGCTGGGCCCTACAATGAGCAGTTCTTC.